The clone carrying this T cell receptor (beta chain) was seen more than once but under ten times. Its antigen is not identified. The CDR3 runs to 15 residues. The germline gives CDR1 SGHNT, CDR2 YYREEE (reference sequence). Germline trimming cut 4 bases from V and 4 bases from J; bases unmatched to any gene: 4. These data are taken from a study of Graves' ophthalmopathy and Graves' hyperthyroidism. Study-wide results and limits: Appearing in blood as well were most expanded thyroid clonotypes above 0.001 frequency.

The diagnosis was founded upon clinical symptoms, serum thyroxine, TRAb, thyroid ultrasound and orbital computed tomography. Amplified TCR beta CDR3 regions were obtained using RNA transcripts as template. HTBI primers primed a first-round RT-PCR, and a second-round multiplex PCR followed. MiXCR was run by TCRdb on the multiplex PCR reads, yielding one entry per CDR3 protein. The sample consists of about 600,000 distinct CDR3 sequences, approximately 35% of them appearing once. The source of this sequence is an adult man with Graves' hyperthyroidism. The sequenced material came from peripheral blood or thyroid tissue (not recorded which). The chain has TRBV5-4 and TRBJ2-2; 10 nucleotides agree with TRBD1. CDR3 residues: CASSQDRGFTGELFF. The CDR3, as DNA: TGTGCCAGCAGCCAGGACAGGGGGTTCACCGGGGAGCTGTTTTTT.